The 10 T cell receptor beta chains listed next were all sequenced from one sample in a study of blood T cell repertoires in COVID-19. The table came from immunoSEQ multiplex PCR; TCRdb's copy has only in-frame clones and leaves some out. The data hold about 270,000 clones, with approximately 89% observed a single time. Sequenced material: peripheral blood. Every receptor here comes from a middle-aged man with active or convalescent COVID-19.

This clone has a single count. The chain uses TRBV4-1 and TRBJ2-3; TRBD2 might be the D (6 bases). This CDR3 has 14 residues. Deletions cut 0 bases from V and 8 bases from J, with 12 bases between. Looked up from germline, CDR1 is MGHRA and CDR2 is YSYEKL. The CDR3 reads CASSQDQVGGTQYF. The CDR3 DNA is TGCGCCAGCAGCCAAGATCAAGTGGGGGGTACGCAGTATTTT.

This clone turned up a few times. V gene TRBV19 combines with J gene TRBJ1-3; 10 bases map to TRBD1. This CDR3 region has 16 residues. V trimming: 4 bases; J trimming: 3 bases; junction bases outside the gene matches: 6. Germline CDR1 is LNHDA and CDR2 is SQIVND (reference sequence). The CDR3 DNA sequence: TGTGCCAGTAGTACGACAGGGGGCGCTGGTGGAAACACCATATATTTT. Its protein product is CASSTTGGAGGNTIYF.

The rearrangement links TRBV18 to TRBJ2-1, with TRBD2 matching over 10 bases. Germline V gives CDR1 KGHSH, CDR2 LQKENI. The CDR3 is 20 amino acids. The V and J ends lost 2 bases and 4 bases, in that order; junction bases with no gene match: 17. The CDR3 reads CASSPTASGSLRSGYNEQFF. The CDR3 bases are TGTGCCAGCTCACCAACCGCTAGCGGGAGCCTCAGGTCGGGATACAATGAGCAGTTCTTC. Full variable domain (rest looked up from reference TRBV18 and TRBJ2-1): NAGVMQNPRHLVRRRGQEARLRCSPMKGHSHVYWYRQLPEEGLKFMVYLQKENIIDESGMPKERFSAEFPKEGPSILRIQQVVRGDSAAYFCASSPTASGSLRSGYNEQFFGPGTRLTVL.

The CDR3 reads CASSPTPGLAGGRETQYF. The DNA for the CDR3 is TGTGCCAGCAGCCCTACGCCCGGACTAGCGGGAGGGCGGGAGACCCAGTACTTC. The rearrangement uses TRBV7-2 and TRBJ2-5, with 15 bases aligning to TRBD2. Germline V lookup: CDR1 SGHTA, CDR2 FQGNSA. Trimming at V came to 5 bases and at J to 5 bases, leaving 12 bases not matched to a gene. This CDR3 comprises 18 residues. The complete variable domain, with remaining parts taken from reference TRBV7-2 and TRBJ2-5, reads GAGVSQSPSNKVTEKGKDVELRCDPISGHTALYWYRQSLGQGLEFLIYFQGNSAPDKSGLPSDRFSAERTGGSVSTLTIQRTQQEDSAVYLCASSPTPGLAGGRETQYFGPGTRLLVL.

The rearrangement joins TRBV7-9 to TRBJ2-1; D not resolved. The CDR3 consists of 15 residues. Trimming removed 4 bases at V and 6 bases at J, with 16 bases between. Germline loops: CDR1 SEHNR, CDR2 FQNEAQ (reference sequence). The CDR3 nucleotides are TGTGCCAGCAGCTCAACTGGTGTCGGTTCCAATGAGCAGTTCTTC. This gives the protein CASSSTGVGSNEQFF. Combining the CDR3 with reference TRBV7-9 and TRBJ2-1 gives the whole variable domain DTGVSQNPRHKITKRGQNVTFRCDPISEHNRLYWYRQTLGQGPEFLTYFQNEAQLEKSRLLSDRFSAERPKGSFSTLEIQRTEQGDSAMYLCASSSTGVGSNEQFFGPGTRLTVL.

The chain is built from TRBV10-3 and TRBJ1-2; D remains unclear. Germline V CDR1 and CDR2: ENHRY, SYGVKD. This CDR3 is built from 14 residues. V was cut by 2 bases and J by 5 bases, with 12 bases left in between. The CDR3 DNA sequence: TGTGCCATCAGTGAGGTCTTTGGAGCTTATGGCTACACCTTC. Protein: CAISEVFGAYGYTF.

The V gene is TRBV6-6, the J gene TRBJ1-2; unclear D gene. Trimming removed 6 bases from V and 3 bases from J, with 17 bases in between. Germline-derived CDR1 and CDR2 are MNHNY and SVGAGI (reference sequence). This CDR3 spans 15 amino acids. In DNA form, the CDR3 reads TGTGCCAGCAGCAGACTCGACGGTGCGGACTATGGCTACACCTTC. It encodes CASSRLDGADYGYTF.

This clone appeared once. The chain combines TRBV27 with TRBJ1-1, with D tentatively TRBD1 (5 bases). The CDR3 consists of 14 residues. V was shortened by 3 bases and J by 5 bases, with 13 bases between the two germline ends. The V gene's germline CDR1 is MNHEY and CDR2 SMNVEV (reference sequence). DNA for the CDR3: TGTGCCAGCAGTTTCCTTACCCGGGGGACTGAAGCTTTCTTT. Translated: CASSFLTRGTEAFF.

This rearrangement joins TRBV28 to TRBJ1-5, with TRBD1 matching 10 bases. Per the germline V gene, CDR1 is MDHEN and CDR2 is SYDVKM. Trimming cost V 6 bases and J 4 bases; bases outside gene matches: 6. This CDR3 has 15 amino acids. CDR3 DNA: TGTGCCAGCAGGGGCGGACAGGGGGTAAATCAGCCCCAGCATTTT. Amino acids: CASRGGQGVNQPQHF. The full variable domain, its missing parts supplied by reference TRBV28 and TRBJ1-5, is DVKVTQSSRYLVKRTGEKVFLECVQDMDHENMFWYRQDPGLGLRLIYFSYDVKMKEKGDIPEGYSVSREKKERFSLILESASTNQTSMYLCASRGGQGVNQPQHFGDGTRLSIL.

The chain couples TRBV5-4 to TRBJ2-7; the D gene is possibly TRBD2 (5 bases). Germline V CDR1 and CDR2: SGHNT, YYREEE (reference sequence). Trimming left V 0 bases short and J 1 base short, with 8 bases between. The CDR3 totals 14 residues. The CDR3 loop reads CASSLAGGSYEQYF. In nucleotides, the CDR3 is TGTGCCAGCAGCTTGGCCGGCGGGTCCTACGAGCAGTACTTC.